This is a list of T cell receptor beta chains from one sample in a study of blood T cell repertoires in COVID-19. Repertoires were generated with immunoSEQ multiplex PCR, while TCRdb's copy carries only in-frame clones and drops some. This table holds roughly 120,000 clones, around nine tenths found once. Sequenced material: peripheral blood. The receptors come from a man aged 35-49 years with acute or convalescent COVID-19. CDR3s include the opening cysteine and the closing phenylalanine or tryptophan. The D gene is left open where the match is weak.

- TRBJ2-1 TRBV7-9 TGTGCCAGCAGCTTGAGACAGGAGGCCAACAATGAGCAGTTCTTC CASSLRQEANNEQFF
- TRBJ2-2 TRBV5-1 TGCGCCAGCAGCTTGGTTAGGGGGAACACCGGGGAGCTGTTTTTT CASSLVRGNTGELFF
- TRBJ2-4 TRBV7-2 TGTGCCAGCAGCTTCGACTCCGGGGTAAACATTCAGTACTTC CASSFDSGVNIQYF
TRBD1 TRBJ1-2 TRBV12-3/TRBV12-4 TGTGCCAGCAGTTTAACAGGGGCCAATGGCTACACCTTC CASSLTGANGYTF
- TRBJ1-2 TRBV7-9 TGTGCCAGCAGCCCCTGGGACTCTAACTATGGCTACACCTTC CASSPWDSNYGYTF
- TRBJ1-5 TRBV19 TGTGCCACCGCAACAGGGTTTAGCAATCAGCCCCAGCATTTT CATATGFSNQPQHF
TRBD1 TRBJ1-3 TRBV6-5 TGTGCCAGCACCTACAGGGGCTTGGGGAACACCATATATTTT CASTYRGLGNTIYF
TRBD2 TRBJ2-1 TRBV6-4 TGTGCCAGCAGTGCCCTAGCGGGAGTCAGAGAGCAGTTCTTC CASSALAGVREQFF
TRBD2 TRBJ2-2 TRBV30 TGTGCCTGGAGAGCGGGGAGGAACACCGGGGAGCTGTTTTTT CAWRAGRNTGELFF
- TRBJ2-1 TRBV2 TGTGCCAGCAGTCAGATAGGGGGTTCCTACAATGAGCAGTTCTTC CASSQIGGSYNEQFF
- TRBJ1-6 TRBV19 TGTGCCAGTAGTATGGGCACCACGGCCCCAAGGGGTTCACCCCTCCACTTT CASSMGTTAPRGSPLHF